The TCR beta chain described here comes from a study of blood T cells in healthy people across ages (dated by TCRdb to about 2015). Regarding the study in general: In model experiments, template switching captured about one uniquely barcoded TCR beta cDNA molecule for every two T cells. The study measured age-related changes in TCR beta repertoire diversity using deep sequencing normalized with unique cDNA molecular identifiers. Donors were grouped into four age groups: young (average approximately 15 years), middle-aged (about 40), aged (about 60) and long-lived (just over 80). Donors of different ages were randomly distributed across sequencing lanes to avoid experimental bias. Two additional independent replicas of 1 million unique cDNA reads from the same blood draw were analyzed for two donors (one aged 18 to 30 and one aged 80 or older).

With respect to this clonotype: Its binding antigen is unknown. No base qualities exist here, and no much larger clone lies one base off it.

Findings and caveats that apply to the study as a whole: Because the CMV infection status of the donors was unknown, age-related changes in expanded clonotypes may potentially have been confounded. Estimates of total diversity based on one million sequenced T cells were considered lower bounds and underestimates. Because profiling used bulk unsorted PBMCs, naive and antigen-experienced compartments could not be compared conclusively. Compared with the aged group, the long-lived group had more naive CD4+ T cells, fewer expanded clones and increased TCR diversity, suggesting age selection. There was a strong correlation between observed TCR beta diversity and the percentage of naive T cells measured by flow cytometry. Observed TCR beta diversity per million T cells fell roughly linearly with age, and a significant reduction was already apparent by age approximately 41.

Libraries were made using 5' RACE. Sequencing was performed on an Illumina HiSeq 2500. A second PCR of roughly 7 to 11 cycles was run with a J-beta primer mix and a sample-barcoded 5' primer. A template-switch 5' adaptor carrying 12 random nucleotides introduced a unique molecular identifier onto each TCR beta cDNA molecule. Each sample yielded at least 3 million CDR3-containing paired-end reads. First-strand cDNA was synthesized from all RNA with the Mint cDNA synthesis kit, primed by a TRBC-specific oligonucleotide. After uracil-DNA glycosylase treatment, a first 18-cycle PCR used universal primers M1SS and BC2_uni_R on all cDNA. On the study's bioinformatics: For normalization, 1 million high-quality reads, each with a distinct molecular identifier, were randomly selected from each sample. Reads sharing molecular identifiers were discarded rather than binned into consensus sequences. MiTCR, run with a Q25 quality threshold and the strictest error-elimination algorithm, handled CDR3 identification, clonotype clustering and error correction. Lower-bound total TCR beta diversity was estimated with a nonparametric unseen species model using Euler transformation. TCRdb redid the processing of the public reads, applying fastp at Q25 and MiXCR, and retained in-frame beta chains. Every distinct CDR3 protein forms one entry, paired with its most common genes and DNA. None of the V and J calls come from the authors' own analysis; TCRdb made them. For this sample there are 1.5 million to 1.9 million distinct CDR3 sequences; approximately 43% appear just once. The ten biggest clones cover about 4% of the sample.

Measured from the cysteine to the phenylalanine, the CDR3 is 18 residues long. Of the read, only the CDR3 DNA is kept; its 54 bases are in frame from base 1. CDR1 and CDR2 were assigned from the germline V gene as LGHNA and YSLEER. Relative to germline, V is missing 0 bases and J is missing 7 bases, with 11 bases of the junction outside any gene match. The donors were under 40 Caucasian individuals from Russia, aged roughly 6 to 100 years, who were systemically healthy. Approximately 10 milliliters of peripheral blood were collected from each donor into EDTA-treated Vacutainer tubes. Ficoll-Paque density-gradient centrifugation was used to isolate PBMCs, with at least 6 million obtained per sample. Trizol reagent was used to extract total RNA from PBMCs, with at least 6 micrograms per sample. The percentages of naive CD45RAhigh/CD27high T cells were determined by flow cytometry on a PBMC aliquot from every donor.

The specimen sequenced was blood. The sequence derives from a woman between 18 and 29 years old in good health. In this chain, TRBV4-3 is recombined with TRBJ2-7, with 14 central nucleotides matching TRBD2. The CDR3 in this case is CASSQDIPGLAGVDEQYF. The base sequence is TGCGCCAGCAGCCAAGATATCCCGGGACTAGCGGGAGTCGATGAGCAGTACTTC.